The following is a TCR beta chain sequence with its context. This record belongs to a study of blood T cell repertoires in COVID-19. Study background: COVID-19 samples from acute and convalescent phases originated in the United States, Italy and Spain. Sources were T cells, B-cell-depleted T cells, or PBMCs; the material itself was cDNA or gDNA.

CDR1 is LGHNA, CDR2 YNFKEQ, per germline. The CDR3 spans 16 residues. V gave up 0 bases and J gave up 2 bases, with 8 bases separating them. The data were produced by immunoSEQ multiplex PCR, yet TCRdb's version contains in-frame clones alone and is incomplete. Among 60,000 to 65,000 clones listed, about three quarters were seen once. The chain uses TRBV4-2 and TRBJ2-6; tentatively, D is TRBD1 (6 bases). Source material: peripheral blood. This sequence was found in a human donor in a cohort sampled during active COVID-19. The CDR3 bases are TGTGCCAGCAGCCAAGACCCAGGGGCTGGGGCCAACGTCCTGACTTTC. This translates into CASSQDPGAGANVLTF.